These 8 T cell receptor beta chains were sequenced from one sample in a study of CD8 T cell repertoires and HIV-1 epitope variants. No antigen is known for these receptors. This table comes from immunoSEQ multiplex PCR, and its TCRdb copy is limited to in-frame clones, with some not included. The sample has 4,000 to 6,000 clones, about 65% seen once. The sample taken for sequencing was cultured CD8+ T cells derived from PBMCs. All receptors come from a male donor with HIV.

There are a few counts of this clone. V gene TRBV5-4 combines with J gene TRBJ1-5; D gene uncertain. Between the trimmed V and J ends, which lost 2 bases and 0 bases, there was a span of 6 bases. Germline CDR1 SGHNT, CDR2 YYREEE (reference sequence). This CDR3 is built from 14 residues. In DNA form, the CDR3 reads TGTGCCAGCAGCTTTTCGGGTAGCAATCAGCCCCAGCATTTT. Residues: CASSFSGSNQPQHF.

The V gene is TRBV29-1, the J gene TRBJ1-2; D is unresolved. Germline loops: CDR1 SQVTM, CDR2 ANQGSEA. CDR3 size: 11 residues. Trimming stripped 3 bases from V and 6 bases from J, with 8 bases between. The CDR3 loop reads CSVESGHGYTF. In DNA form, the CDR3 reads TGCAGCGTTGAGTCAGGTCATGGCTACACCTTC.

By frequency in the sample, this clone is medium-sized. The chain is built from TRBV7-9 and TRBJ2-7; 7 nucleotides line up with TRBD2. Trimming at V came to 1 base and at J to 2 bases, leaving 5 bases not matched to a gene. CDR1 SEHNR and CDR2 FQNEAQ come from the germline V gene (reference sequence). There are 15 residues in the CDR3. The DNA for the CDR3 is TGTGCCAGCAGCTTAGTGGGCGGGGGTGCCTACGAGCAGTACTTC. Translated: CASSLVGGGAYEQYF.

The chain employs TRBV6-5 and TRBJ2-2, with unresolved D. Trimming removed 5 bases at V and 3 bases at J, with 10 bases between. In germline, CDR1 is MNHEY, CDR2 SVGAGI. The CDR3 covers 14 residues. Here the CDR3 DNA reads TGTGCCAGCAGTGACATAGGAGACACCGGGGAGCTGTTTTTT. Its protein is CASSDIGDTGELFF.

This clone was picked up a small number of times. This chain links TRBV27 with TRBJ2-7; D not certain. The germline V gene encodes CDR1 MNHEY and CDR2 SMNVEV (reference sequence). Deletions cut 2 bases from V and 5 bases from J, with 16 bases between. This CDR3 comprises 15 residues. The CDR3 is CASSLRVWYRDEQYF. In DNA form, the CDR3 reads TGTGCCAGCAGTTTACGGGTTTGGTACAGAGACGAGCAGTACTTC.

The V and J genes are TRBV5-6 and TRBJ1-6; no definite D call. The CDR3 contains 13 residues. Germline CDR1 is SGHDT and CDR2 is YYEEEE. Deletions cut 0 bases from V and 9 bases from J, with 7 bases between. The CDR3 DNA follows: TGTGCCAGCAGCTTGGGTGCGGTTTCACCCCTCCACTTT. Protein: CASSLGAVSPLHF.

With regard to this clone: A read error may account for a junction end that differs from germline. The chain links TRBV7-9 to TRBJ1-2; D unresolved. Germline V gene lookup returns CDR1 SEHNR and CDR2 FQNEAQ (reference sequence). This CDR3 comprises 16 residues. CDR3 nucleotide sequence: TGCGCCAGCAGCCAAGATCCCGTCGAACTCGACTATGGCTACACCTTC. It encodes CASSQDPVELDYGYTF.

V and J are TRBV28 and TRBJ2-7; either TRBD1 or TRBD2 may fit D (5 bases each). The germline V and J ends were trimmed by 6 bases and 2 bases, with 17 bases remaining between them. Germline CDR1 and CDR2: MDHEN and SYDVKM. The CDR3 has 15 amino acids. As DNA, the CDR3 is TGTGCCAGCAGACTAGATACGGACACAGCCTACGAGCAGTACTTC. Protein: CASRLDTDTAYEQYF.